This TCR beta chain stems from a study of immune evolution from preneoplasia to lung adenocarcinoma. General study points: Top clone share appeared to fall from AAH through AIS, MIA, adenocarcinoma. Later-stage lesions seemingly showed higher T cell density and diversity than normal lung.

The count of this clone is one. Its antigen is unidentified. The CDR3 has 14 amino acids. Trimming took 3 bases from V and 7 from J, leaving 13 bases between them. Germline values: CDR1 SGHTA, CDR2 FQGNSA. Sequencing used immunoSEQ multiplex PCR; TCRdb keeps in-frame clones, though not all of them. The sample consists of several thousand clones, more than 40% of them appearing once. Resections took place in Japan or China from about 2014 to 2017. The chain combines TRBV7-2 with TRBJ2-1, with D unresolved. The material sequenced was FFPE normal lung tissue adjacent to the tumor. The source of this sequence is a person aged 45-65 years with lung adenocarcinoma. The CDR3 DNA is TGTGCCAGCAGCTTTCCCATCGTGCAGAATGAGCAGTTCTTC. Translating it yields CASSFPIVQNEQFF.